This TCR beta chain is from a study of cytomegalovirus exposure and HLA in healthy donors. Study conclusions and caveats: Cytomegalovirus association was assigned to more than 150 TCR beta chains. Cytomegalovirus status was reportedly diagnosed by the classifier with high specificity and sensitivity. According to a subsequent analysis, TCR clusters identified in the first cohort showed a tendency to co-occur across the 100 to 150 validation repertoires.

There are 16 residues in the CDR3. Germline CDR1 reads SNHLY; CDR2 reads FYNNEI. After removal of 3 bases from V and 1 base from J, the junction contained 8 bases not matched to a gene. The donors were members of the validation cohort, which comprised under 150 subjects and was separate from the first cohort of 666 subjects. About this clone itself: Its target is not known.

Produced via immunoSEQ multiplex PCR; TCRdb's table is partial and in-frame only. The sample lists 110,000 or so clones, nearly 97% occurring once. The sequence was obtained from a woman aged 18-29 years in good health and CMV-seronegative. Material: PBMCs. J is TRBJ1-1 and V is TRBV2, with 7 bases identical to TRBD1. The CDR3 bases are TGTGCCAGCAGTGACCGTTGGACAGGAGAGAACACTGAAGCTTTCTTT. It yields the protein CASSDRWTGENTEAFF.